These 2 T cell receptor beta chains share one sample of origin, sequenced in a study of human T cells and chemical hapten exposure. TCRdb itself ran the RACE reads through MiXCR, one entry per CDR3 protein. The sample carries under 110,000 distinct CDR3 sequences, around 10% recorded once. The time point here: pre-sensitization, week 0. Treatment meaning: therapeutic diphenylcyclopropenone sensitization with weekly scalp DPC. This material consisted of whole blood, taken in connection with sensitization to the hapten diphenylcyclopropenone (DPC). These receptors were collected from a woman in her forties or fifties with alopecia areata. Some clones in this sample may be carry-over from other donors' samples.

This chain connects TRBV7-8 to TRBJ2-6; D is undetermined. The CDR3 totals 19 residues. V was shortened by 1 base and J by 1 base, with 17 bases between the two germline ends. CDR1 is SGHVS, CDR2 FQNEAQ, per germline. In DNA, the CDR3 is TGTGCCAGCAGCTTAGGGCCAAACACTGCGGTGTCTGGGGCCAACGTCCTGACTTTC. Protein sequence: CASSLGPNTAVSGANVLTF. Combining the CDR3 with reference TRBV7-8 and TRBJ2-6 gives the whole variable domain GAGVSQSPRYKVAKRGQDVALRCDPISGHVSLFWYQQALGQGPEFLTYFQNEAQLDKSGLPSDRFFAERPEGSVSTLKIQRTQQEDSAVYLCASSLGPNTAVSGANVLTFGAGSRLTVL.

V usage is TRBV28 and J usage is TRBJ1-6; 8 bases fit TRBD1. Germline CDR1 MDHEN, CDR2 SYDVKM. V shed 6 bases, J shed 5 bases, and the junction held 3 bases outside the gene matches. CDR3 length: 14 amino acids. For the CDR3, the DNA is TGTGCCAGCAGGCTGGGACAGGATAATTCACCCCTCCACTTT. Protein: CASRLGQDNSPLHF.